One sample yielded the 10 T cell receptor beta chains listed below, sequenced in a study of Graves' ophthalmopathy and Graves' hyperthyroidism. Scientists amplified the TCR beta CDR3 regions from RNA transcripts. HTBI primers were employed in first-round RT-PCR, then a second-round multiplex PCR followed. TCRdb ran MiXCR on the multiplex PCR reads and lists one entry per CDR3 protein. Of 300,000 or so distinct CDR3 sequences listed, 17% are singletons. The sample consisted of peripheral blood. The receptors originated from an adult man with Graves' ophthalmopathy.

This clonotype was seen ten or more times. CDR3 residues: CASSRTVSNQPQHF. In DNA, the CDR3 is TGTGCCAGCAGCCGGACAGTTAGCAATCAGCCCCAGCATTTT. The chain is built from TRBV12-3 or TRBV12-4 and TRBJ1-5, with TRBD1 as a possible D gene (6 bases). The CDR3 extends over 14 amino acids. Trimming removed 6 bases from V and 0 bases from J, with 9 bases in between.

This clonotype was seen many times. The chain uses TRBV6-5 and TRBJ1-1; D is uncertain. With 5 bases removed from V and 5 bases from J, the gap between germline ends came to 15 bases. This CDR3 region has 14 residues. The germline V gene has CDR1 MNHEY and CDR2 SVGAGI. The CDR3 DNA reads as TGTGCCAGCAGTAACGCCGTGGGCGGGACTGAAGCTTTCTTT. It yields the protein CASSNAVGGTEAFF.

This clonotype has only a few counts. A much more abundant neighbour one base away suggests this may be a read error. V gene TRBV11-2 combines with J gene TRBJ1-2; 7 bases fit TRBD1. Trimming cost V 5 bases and J 2 bases; bases outside gene matches: 8. The germline V gene encodes CDR1 SGHAT and CDR2 FQNNGV. The CDR3 consists of 15 residues. The CDR3 loop is CASSPRTGNNYGYTF. The CDR3 DNA sequence: TGTGCCAGCAGCCCCAGGACAGGAAACAACTATGGCTACACCTTC.

Concerning this clonotype itself: A much larger clone sits a single nucleotide away, making a read error possible. The chain links TRBV4-1 to TRBJ1-5, with D perhaps matching TRBD1 (6 bases). CDR1 is MGHRA and CDR2 is YSYEKL in the germline V gene. The CDR3 has 15 residues. The CDR3 loop is CVSSEGGGGNQPQHF. The CDR3 DNA reads TGCGTCAGCAGCGAAGGGGGGGGGGGCAATCAGCCCCAGCATTTT.

This chain connects TRBV7-2 to TRBJ2-5; D remains unclear. V was pared by 5 bases and J by 5 bases, with 12 bases between. This CDR3 spans 13 amino acids. The V gene's germline CDR1 is SGHTA and CDR2 FQGNSA. Here the CDR3 reads CASSRTPWETQYF. The CDR3 DNA is TGTGCCAGCAGCCGGACCCCCTGGGAGACCCAGTACTTC.

The chain joins TRBV6-1 to TRBJ2-3; D not certain. In germline, CDR1 is MNHNS, CDR2 SASEGT. V was clipped by 2 bases and J by 5 bases, with 14 bases between them. This CDR3 has 15 residues. CDR3 amino acids: CASSEWAHREDTQYF. DNA for the CDR3: TGTGCCAGCAGTGAATGGGCACATCGTGAAGATACGCAGTATTTT.

A word on this clonotype: A much larger clone lies one base from this, so it may be a read error. J is TRBJ2-2 and V is TRBV2, with D hard to call. The CDR3 totals 14 residues. Deletions cut 8 bases from V and 3 bases from J, with 13 bases between. Germline lookup yields CDR1 SNHLY and CDR2 FYNNEI. The CDR3 DNA reads as TGTGCCAGCGGGCGGACCACGTACACCGGGGAGCTGTTTTTT. It yields the protein CASGRTTYTGELFF.

A note on this clonotype: The junction and the germline gene differ at one end; a read error may be behind it. This chain joins TRBV15 and TRBJ1-1; D remains ambiguous. CDR1 and CDR2 (germline): LNHNV, YYDKDF (reference sequence). The CDR3 length is 13 residues. The CDR3 spells CATSIERNTEAYF. In DNA form, the CDR3 reads TGTGCCACCAGCATAGAGAGGAACACTGAAGCTTACTTT.

This clonotype was recorded at least ten times. The chain uses TRBV11-1 and TRBJ2-2; 12 bases agree with TRBD2. Unmatched junction bases numbered 13, after V lost 4 bases and J lost 4 bases. CDR1 and CDR2 (germline): SGHAT, FQDESV (reference sequence). The CDR3 contains 19 residues. The CDR3 coding sequence is TGTGCCAGCAGCTCGCCGGGACTAGCGGGTAACTGGGGCACCGGGGAGCTGTTTTTT. Protein sequence: CASSSPGLAGNWGTGELFF.

There are many counts of this clonotype. This chain uses TRBV7-9 with TRBJ2-7; TRBD1 aligns across 8 bases. J lost 2 bases, V lost 5 bases, and 8 bases had no gene match. Per germline, CDR1 SEHNR and CDR2 FQNEAQ (reference sequence). The CDR3 consists of 15 residues. As DNA, the CDR3 is TGTGCCAGCAGCCATGCGCAGGGGGCACCCTACGAGCAGTACTTC. It yields the protein CASSHAQGAPYEQYF.